This T cell receptor (beta chain) was sequenced in a study of blood T cell repertoires in COVID-19. Looking at the study overall: There were acute and convalescent COVID-19 samples, and they came from the United States, Italy and Spain. PBMCs, B-cell-depleted T cells, or T cells provided the cDNA or gDNA that made up the material.

Trimming took off 6 bases at V and 2 bases at J, with 17 bases between the two ends. Germline-derived CDR1 and CDR2 are GTSNPN and SVGIG (reference sequence). The CDR3 sequence is 14 residues long. Authors' methods: Estimates of nucleated cell counts were drawn from the amplification of reference gene primers. Using immunoSEQ multiplex PCR, the repertoire was profiled, and TCRdb retains in-frame clones only, with some absent. The D gene and trimming were derived from the DNA, and the V and J assignments and clone size from that table. This sample yields tens of thousands of clones, of which 75% to 95% are seen a single time; 2% to 2.5% belongs to the top ten.

The material sequenced was peripheral blood. The TCR sequence derives from a man in his sixties with acute or convalescent COVID-19. The rearrangement uses TRBV30 and TRBJ2-7; tentatively, D is TRBD1 (6 bases). CDR3 amino acids: CACSFGTTTYEQYF. In nucleotides, the CDR3 is TGTGCCTGCTCCTTCGGGACAACCACCTACGAGCAGTACTTC.